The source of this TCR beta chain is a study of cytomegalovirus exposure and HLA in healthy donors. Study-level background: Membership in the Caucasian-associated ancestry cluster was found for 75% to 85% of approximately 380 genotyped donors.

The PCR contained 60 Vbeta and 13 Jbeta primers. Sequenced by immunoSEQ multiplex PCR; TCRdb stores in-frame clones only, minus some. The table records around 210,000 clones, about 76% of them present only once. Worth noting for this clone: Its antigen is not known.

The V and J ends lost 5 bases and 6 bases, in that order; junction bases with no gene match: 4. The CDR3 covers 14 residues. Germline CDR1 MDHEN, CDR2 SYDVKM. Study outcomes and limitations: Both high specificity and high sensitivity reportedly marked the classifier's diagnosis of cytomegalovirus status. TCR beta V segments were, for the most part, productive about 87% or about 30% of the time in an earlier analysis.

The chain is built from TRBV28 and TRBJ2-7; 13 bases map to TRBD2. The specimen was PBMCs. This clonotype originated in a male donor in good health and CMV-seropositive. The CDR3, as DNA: TGTGCCAGCAGTCCACTAGCGGGAGGGGGCGAGCAGTACTTC. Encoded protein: CASSPLAGGGEQYF.